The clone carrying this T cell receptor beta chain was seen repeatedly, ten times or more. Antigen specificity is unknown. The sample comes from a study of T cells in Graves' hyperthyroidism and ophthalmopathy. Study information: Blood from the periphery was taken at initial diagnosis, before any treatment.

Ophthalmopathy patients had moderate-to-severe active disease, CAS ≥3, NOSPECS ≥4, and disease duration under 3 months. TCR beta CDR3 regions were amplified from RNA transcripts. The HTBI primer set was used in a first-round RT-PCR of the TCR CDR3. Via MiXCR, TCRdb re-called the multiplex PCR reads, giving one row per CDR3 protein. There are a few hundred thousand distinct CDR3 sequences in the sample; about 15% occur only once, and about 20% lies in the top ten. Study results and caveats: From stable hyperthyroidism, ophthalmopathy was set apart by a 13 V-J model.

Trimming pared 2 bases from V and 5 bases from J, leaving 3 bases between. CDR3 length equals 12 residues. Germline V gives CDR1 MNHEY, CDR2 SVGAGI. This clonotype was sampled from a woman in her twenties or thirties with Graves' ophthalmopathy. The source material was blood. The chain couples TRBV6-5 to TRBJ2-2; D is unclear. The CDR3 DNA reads TGTGCCAGCAGTTACCAGACCGGGGAGCTGTTTTTT. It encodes CASSYQTGELFF.